The following is a T cell receptor beta chain sequence with its context. This sample was included in a study of control samples from healthy donors and cancer patients. Trimming cost V 7 bases and J 1 base; bases outside gene matches: 3. The CDR3 has 13 residues. Germline lookup yields CDR1 LGHNT and CDR2 FRNRAP. Data came from immunoSEQ multiplex PCR; TCRdb stores just in-frame clones and leaves some out. The table shows roughly 160,000 clones, with under 96% occurring only once. The rearrangement uses TRBV12-5 and TRBJ1-1, with 7 bases identical to TRBD1. The specimen was blood. This TCR came from a young woman in good health. CDR3 loop: CASARTGNTEAFF. CDR3 nucleotides: TGTGCTAGTGCCCGGACAGGGAACACTGAAGCTTTCTTT.